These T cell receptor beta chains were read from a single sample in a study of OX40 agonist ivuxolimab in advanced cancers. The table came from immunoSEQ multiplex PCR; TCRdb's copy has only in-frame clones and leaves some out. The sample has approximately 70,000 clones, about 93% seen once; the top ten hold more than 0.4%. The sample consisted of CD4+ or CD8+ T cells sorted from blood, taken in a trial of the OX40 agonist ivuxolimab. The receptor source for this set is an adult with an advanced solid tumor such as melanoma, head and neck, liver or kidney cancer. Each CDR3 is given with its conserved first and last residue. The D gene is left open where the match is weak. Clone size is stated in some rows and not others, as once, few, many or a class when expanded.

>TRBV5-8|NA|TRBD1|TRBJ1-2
CASSTGQGFYGYTF
TGTGCCAGCAGCACCGGACAGGGTTTCTATGGCTACACCTTC
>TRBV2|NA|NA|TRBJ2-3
CASRRASGMGDTQYF
TGTGCCAGCCGGAGGGCTTCGGGTATGGGAGATACGCAGTATTTT
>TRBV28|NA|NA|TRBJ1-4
CASSLGTPEVEKLFF
TGTGCCAGCAGTTTGGGGACCCCGGAGGTCGAAAAACTGTTTTTT
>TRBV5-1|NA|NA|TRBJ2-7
CASSWRGSLYEQYF
TGCGCCAGCAGCTGGAGGGGTAGTCTCTACGAGCAGTACTTC
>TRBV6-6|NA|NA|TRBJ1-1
CASSYSGGGEAFF
TGTGCCAGCAGTTACTCGGGGGGGGGTGAAGCTTTCTTT
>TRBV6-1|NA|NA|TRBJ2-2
CASRPTGTGELFF
TGTGCCAGCAGGCCGACAGGTACCGGGGAGCTGTTTTTT
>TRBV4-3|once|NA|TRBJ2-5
CASSHYRDSPYQETQYF
TGCGCCAGCAGCCATTATAGGGACTCCCCGTACCAAGAGACCCAGTACTTC
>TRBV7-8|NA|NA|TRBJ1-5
CASSLGQGHQPQHF
TGTGCCAGCAGCTTAGGCCAGGGGCATCAGCCCCAGCATTTT
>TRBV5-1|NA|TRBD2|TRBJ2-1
CASSLVFTSGSYNEQFF
TGCGCCAGCAGCTTGGTCTTTACTAGCGGGTCGTACAATGAGCAGTTCTTC
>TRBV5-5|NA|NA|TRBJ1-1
CASRTPGQGITEAFF
TGTGCCAGCAGGACTCCGGGACAAGGCATCACTGAAGCTTTCTTT
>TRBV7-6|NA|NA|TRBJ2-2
CASSPSGELFF
TGTGCCAGCAGCCCCAGCGGGGAGCTGTTTTTT
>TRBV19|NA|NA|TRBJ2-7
CASSIRGGEQYF
TGTGCCAGTAGTATTCGTGGCGGCGAGCAGTACTTC
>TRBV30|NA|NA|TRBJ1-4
CAWSPQAGRNEKLFF
TGTGCCTGGAGCCCGCAGGCCGGGCGTAATGAAAAACTGTTTTTT
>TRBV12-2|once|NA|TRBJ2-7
CASRLTMGGLYYEQYF
TGTGCAAGTCGCTTAACTATGGGGGGGCTGTACTACGAGCAGTACTTC
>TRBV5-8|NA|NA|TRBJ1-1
CASSVGVYTEAFF
TGTGCCAGCAGCGTAGGGGTTTACACTGAAGCTTTCTTT
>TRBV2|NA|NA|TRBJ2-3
CASSVQGETDMQYF
TGTGCCAGCAGTGTACAGGGTGAGACAGATATGCAGTATTTT
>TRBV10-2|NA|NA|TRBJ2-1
CASSVHVQTYNEQFF
TGCGCCAGCAGTGTTCATGTACAGACGTACAATGAGCAGTTCTTC
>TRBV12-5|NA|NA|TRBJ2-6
CASGLLDYQTTGANVLTF
TGTGCTAGTGGTTTGTTAGACTATCAAACGACTGGGGCCAACGTCCTGACTTTC
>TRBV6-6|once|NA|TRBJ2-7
CASSRGHSYEQYF
TGTGCCAGCAGTCGGGGTCACTCCTACGAGCAGTACTTC
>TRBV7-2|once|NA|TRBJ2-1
CASSLDQRRQFF
TGTGCCAGCAGCTTAGATCAGAGACGTCAGTTCTTC
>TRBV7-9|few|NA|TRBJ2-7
CASSPAQGLYEQYF
TGTGCCAGCAGCCCCGCGCAGGGTTTGTACGAGCAGTACTTC
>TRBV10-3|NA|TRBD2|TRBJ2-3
CASEREDTDTQYF
TGTGCCAGCGAGCGGGAGGATACAGATACGCAGTATTTT
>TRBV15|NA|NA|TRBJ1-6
CATSRDKVSPLHF
TGTGCCACCAGCAGAGATAAAGTTTCACCCCTCCACTTT